The 5 T cell receptor beta chains below were found in one sample sequenced in a study of response to subunit inactivated influenza vaccine. TCRdb analysed the RT-PCR reads with MiXCR anew, one entry per CDR3 protein. The table shows around 570,000 distinct CDR3 sequences, with approximately 7.6% occurring only once. Sequenced here: PBMCs from blood, sampled about 23 months after vaccination. These receptor sequences come from a man in his fifties or sixties who received an inactivated influenza vaccine.

This clonotype occurred many times. The chain combines TRBV28 with TRBJ2-3, with a weak D call TRBD2 (6 bases). V dropped 8 bases and J dropped 1 base, with 13 bases sitting between them. The CDR3 consists of 14 residues. CDR1 is MDHEN, CDR2 SYDVKM, per germline. CDR3 sequence: CASALGGGTDTQYF. The CDR3 bases are TGTGCCAGCGCCCTCGGGGGAGGCACAGATACGCAGTATTTT.

This clonotype was seen a handful of times. The chain employs TRBV7-2 and TRBJ1-1; D possibly corresponds to TRBD1 (5 bases). Germline CDR1 reads SGHTA; CDR2 reads FQGNSA. The V and J ends lost 5 bases and 2 bases respectively, with 12 bases between them. CDR3 size: 14 residues. The CDR3 sequence: CASSRGGSNTEAFF. The CDR3 nucleotides read TGTGCCAGCAGCCGGGGGGGTTCTAACACTGAAGCTTTCTTT.

The V gene is TRBV7-2, the J gene TRBJ2-3; 10 bases map to TRBD2. Germline V lookup: CDR1 SGHTA, CDR2 FQGNSA. V gave up 3 bases and J gave up 6 bases; unmatched junction bases: 6. This CDR3 has 15 residues. Written as DNA, the CDR3 is TGTGCCAGCAGCTTGCTAGCGGGAGCTTTGGATACGCAGTATTTT. This encodes CASSLLAGALDTQYF.

A few counts support this clonotype. The chain is built from TRBV2 and TRBJ1-5; D is possibly TRBD1 (5 bases). Germline CDR1 reads SNHLY; CDR2 reads FYNNEI. This CDR3 spans 14 amino acids. V dropped 7 bases and J dropped 6 bases, with 16 bases sitting between them. The CDR3 DNA reads TGTGCCAGCACTCTAACAGGTTGGGGTCAGCCCCAGCATTTT. Protein sequence: CASTLTGWGQPQHF.

This clonotype came up many times. The chain has TRBV15 and TRBJ2-3; D remains unclear. This CDR3 comprises 14 residues. CDR1 is LNHNV and CDR2 is YYDKDF in the germline V gene (reference sequence). V lost 2 bases, J lost 4 bases, and 10 bases lay in between. In DNA form, the CDR3 reads TGTGCCACCAGCAGATCCAGTTCATCAGATACGCAGTATTTT. Its translation is CATSRSSSSDTQYF.